This T cell receptor beta chain was captured by sequencing in a study of T cells in Graves' hyperthyroidism and ophthalmopathy (dated by TCRdb to the late 2010s). With respect to the entire study: Peripheral blood was sampled at the time of initial diagnosis, prior to any treatment. To identify TCR V-J signatures that set the groups apart, the researchers used a discovery cohort of 100 or so patients, made up of 43 with Graves' ophthalmopathy and 55 to 65 with stable Graves' hyperthyroidism. Prospective prediction of ophthalmopathy was tested in an independent validation cohort consisting of roughly 19 hyperthyroidism patients and more than 15 patients who later progressed to ophthalmopathy. For training and testing, the 100 or so patients in the discovery cohort were randomly divided in a 7:3 ratio. In about six Graves' hyperthyroidism patients, the study also compared T-cell repertoires from thyroid tissue with T-cell repertoires from blood. After sampling, hyperthyroidism patients received methimazole starting at 30 mg daily, and ophthalmopathy patients received high-dose intravenous methylprednisolone. TCR Vbeta CDR3 sequencing of 135 peripheral blood samples (roughly 41 ophthalmopathy, roughly 72 hyperthyroidism and around 17 progressor patients) is reported in the paper. What the study reported, not specific to this receptor: No statistical method was used to set the sample size in advance, and investigators knew the group allocation. In validation, progression to ophthalmopathy was predicted by the model with 70% to 71% sensitivity and 72% to 85% specificity, a median of roughly 6 months before onset. A model built on a 13 V-J signature distinguished ophthalmopathy from stable hyperthyroidism, reaching roughly 88% sensitivity and about 81% specificity in cross-validation and 80%/75% in testing. Most expanded thyroid clonotypes (frequency above 0.001) were also found in blood, which suggests that blood repertoires may mirror thyroid immune responses.

The TCR beta CDR3 regions were amplified from the RNA transcripts. For the first round of RT-PCR on the TCR CDR3, the HTBI primer set was used together with the Qiagen OneStep RT-PCR kit. The libraries were constructed in a second round of multiplex PCR and then size-selected and purified. The libraries were sequenced on an Illumina HiSeq2000 using paired-end 100 bp reads. Under the source paper's analysis protocol: SOAPnuke was used to process the raw data, throwing out any read that contained adapters or uncalled bases, had a mean Phred below 15, or lacked an exact constant-primer or identifier match. COPE v1.2.5 was used to merge high-quality paired reads, and clonotypes were defined as unique nucleotide sequences. MiTCR v1.1 was used to align clonotypes to the IMGT TRBV, TRBD and TRBJ reference segments. The analysis was restricted to V-J combinations with a frequency above 0.0001, which together covered 99.2% of the repertoires. A TCS score was defined as the ratio between F50 (clonal expansion) and ExV (chaos), using BLOSUM62-based TCRdist between CDR3 peptides within each V-J. Welch's t-statistics and random forest reduced roughly 500 V-J features to around 14, which were used in a naive Bayes classifier (R e1071). Starting from the raw public reads, TCRdb applied fastp trimming at Q25, assembled clones with MiXCR and retained in-frame beta chains. Rows are combined by CDR3 protein, so each entry shows the most common genes and DNA. V and J calls and clone size were set by TCRdb, not the authors. This sample has fewer than 900,000 distinct CDR3 sequences in its table, and around 19% of those were observed once. Of the sample, over 15% falls within the top ten clones.

This clonotype was seen ten or more times. Its antigen is currently not known. Base qualities are not recorded, but no much larger clone differs from it by a single base. Hyperthyroidism patients were newly diagnosed, had a disease duration of under 2 months, and were aged 18 to 65 years. Patients with uncontrolled infections, other autoimmune diseases, pregnancy or lactation were excluded. Diagnoses were established on the basis of clinical symptoms, serum thyroxine and TRAb, thyroid ultrasound, and orbital computed tomography. Blood from progressor patients was collected at the time of first diagnosis with hyperthyroidism, before any ophthalmopathy symptoms had appeared. PBMCs were isolated from 10 ml of fresh peripheral blood by Ficoll-Paque density gradient centrifugation. Patients classed as progressors first received a Graves' hyperthyroidism diagnosis and then went on to develop ophthalmopathy during follow-up. Total RNA was extracted using Trizol reagent, and RNA quality was assessed on an Agilent 2100 Bioanalyzer.

This TCR derives from a woman aged 50 to 60 with Graves' hyperthyroidism that later progressed to Graves' ophthalmopathy. Sequencing was performed on blood.

The CDR3: CASRQEPDSYNEQFF. The nucleotides read TGTGCCAGCAGACAAGAACCGGACAGCTACAATGAGCAGTTCTTC. The chain is assembled from TRBV5-5 and TRBJ2-1; TRBD1 could be the D gene, as 6 bases match. V and J lose 5 bases and 3 bases, and a span of 15 bases separates them. The CDR3 runs 15 amino acids, cysteine and phenylalanine included. The entry retains the CDR3 DNA only, 45 bases that are in frame from base 1. The germline V gene (reference sequence) specifies SGHKS as CDR1 and YYEKEE as CDR2.